A selection of T cell receptor beta chains follows, all from one sample in a study of CXCR3-negative and CXCR3-positive naive CD8 T cells. Each CDR3 protein gets one entry in TCRdb, which reprocessed the 5' RACE reads and gives no DNA. The table lists about 30,000 distinct CDR3 sequences. The sample was memory CD8+ T cells from blood. These receptors originate from a human donor in good health. Some clones in this sample may be carry-over from other donors' samples. Each CDR3 is given with its conserved first and last residue. The order of the fields is V gene, clone size, J gene, CDR3 protein. Size tells how often a clone was seen (once, few, many) or the class of an expanded clone, and some rows leave it out.

V: TRBV7-3
size: NA
J: TRBJ2-1
CDR3: CASSLKLAGGYNEQFF

V: TRBV20-1
size: NA
J: TRBJ2-7
CDR3: CSAREYGGGSYEQYF

V: TRBV4-1
size: NA
J: TRBJ2-7
CDR3: CASSQPLGSGEQYF

V: TRBV7-9
size: NA
J: TRBJ2-3
CDR3: CASSPPLGLTQYF

V: TRBV12-3/TRBV12-4
size: NA
J: TRBJ1-5
CDR3: CASSLSQKKSNQPQHF

V: TRBV20-1
size: NA
J: TRBJ1-1
CDR3: CSASGRSDTEAFF

V: TRBV29-1
size: NA
J: TRBJ2-7
CDR3: CSVAEGNEQYF

V: TRBV7-8
size: NA
J: TRBJ2-5
CDR3: CASIHTLMDQETQYF

V: TRBV27
size: NA
J: TRBJ1-5
CDR3: CASSEQGYSNQPQHF

V: TRBV21-1
size: NA
J: TRBJ2-7
CDR3: CASSKKGRVDGEQYF

V: TRBV29-1
size: NA
J: TRBJ1-1
CDR3: CSVTTGLTSEAFF

V: TRBV7-3
size: NA
J: TRBJ2-2
CDR3: CASSSPGLAHTGELFF

V: TRBV7-2
size: NA
J: TRBJ2-7
CDR3: CASSLALTYEQYF

V: TRBV30
size: NA
J: TRBJ1-2
CDR3: CAWSGGTGGGYTF

V: TRBV5-1
size: NA
J: TRBJ1-5
CDR3: CASSLEGQPQHF

V: TRBV7-3
size: NA
J: TRBJ2-2
CDR3: CASSLTRQGKAGELFF

V: TRBV12-3/TRBV12-4
size: NA
J: TRBJ2-5
CDR3: CASSLVQLQETQYF

V: TRBV20-1
size: NA
J: TRBJ2-2
CDR3: CSAKLYTGELFF

V: TRBV20-1
size: NA
J: TRBJ2-7
CDR3: CSARSGSSYEQYF

V: TRBV20-1
size: NA
J: TRBJ2-7
CDR3: CSATNLQTSYEQYF

V: TRBV7-9
size: NA
J: TRBJ1-1
CDR3: CASSPLGHRDEAFF

V: TRBV27
size: NA
J: TRBJ2-2
CDR3: CASSSRGGAWTGELFF

V: TRBV12-3/TRBV12-4
size: NA
J: TRBJ2-3
CDR3: CASSFATSTDTQYF

V: TRBV15
size: NA
J: TRBJ2-7
CDR3: CATSRDLGSSYEQYF

V: TRBV7-9
size: NA
J: TRBJ2-7
CDR3: CASTDRSYEQYF

V: TRBV7-8
size: NA
J: TRBJ2-2
CDR3: CASSPRRGDPYTGELFF

V: TRBV5-5
size: NA
J: TRBJ2-7
CDR3: CASSLTGPRGPYEQYF

V: TRBV28
size: NA
J: TRBJ2-7
CDR3: CASSPVSGPYEQYF

V: TRBV18
size: NA
J: TRBJ1-1
CDR3: CASSPAAHPPANTEAFF

V: TRBV29-1
size: NA
J: TRBJ2-7
CDR3: CSVGSGAPEQYF

V: TRBV12-5
size: NA
J: TRBJ2-5
CDR3: CASGHGTGGDTQYF

V: TRBV9
size: NA
J: TRBJ1-4
CDR3: CASSVYGGDTNEKLFF

V: TRBV28
size: NA
J: TRBJ1-5
CDR3: CASSFMSSNQPQHF

V: TRBV7-2
size: NA
J: TRBJ2-7
CDR3: CASSTPRASGGREQYF

V: TRBV10-1
size: NA
J: TRBJ1-1
CDR3: CASSREEITGGRGEAFF

V: TRBV7-9
size: NA
J: TRBJ1-6
CDR3: CASSSQGAEYNSPLHF

V: TRBV4-3
size: NA
J: TRBJ1-1
CDR3: CASSQDQRGALVNTEAFF

V: TRBV14
size: medium-sized
J: TRBJ1-5
CDR3: CASSLWNQPQHF

V: TRBV5-6
size: NA
J: TRBJ1-5
CDR3: CASSLAPGRNQPQHF

V: TRBV7-8
size: NA
J: TRBJ2-3
CDR3: CASSLAVGSPTDTQYF

V: TRBV12-3/TRBV12-4
size: NA
J: TRBJ2-1
CDR3: CASSYLLADYNEQFF

V: TRBV20-1
size: NA
J: TRBJ2-7
CDR3: CSARDTRDLSYEQYF

V: TRBV5-1
size: NA
J: TRBJ2-7
CDR3: CASSLGDDEQYF